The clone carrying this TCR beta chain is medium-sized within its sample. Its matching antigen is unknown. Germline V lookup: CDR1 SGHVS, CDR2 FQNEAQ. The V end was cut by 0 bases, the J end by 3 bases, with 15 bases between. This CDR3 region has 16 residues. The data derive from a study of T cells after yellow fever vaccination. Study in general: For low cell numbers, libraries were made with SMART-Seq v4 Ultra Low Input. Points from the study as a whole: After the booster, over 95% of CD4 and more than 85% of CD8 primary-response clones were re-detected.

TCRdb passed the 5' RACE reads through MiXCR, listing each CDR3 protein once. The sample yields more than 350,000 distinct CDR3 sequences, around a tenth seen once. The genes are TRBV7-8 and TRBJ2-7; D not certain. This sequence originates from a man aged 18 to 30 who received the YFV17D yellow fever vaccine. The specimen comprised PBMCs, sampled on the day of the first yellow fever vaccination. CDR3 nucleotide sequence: TGTGCCAGCAGCTTAGCGCTCGACCCCTCGGGCTACGAGCAGTACTTC. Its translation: CASSLALDPSGYEQYF.